The sample holds many counts of the clone carrying this T cell receptor beta chain. Using immunoSEQ multiplex PCR, the repertoire was profiled, and TCRdb retains in-frame clones only, with some absent. This table holds 130,000 or so clones, about 90% found once. This record belongs to a study of control samples from healthy donors and cancer patients. The V gene end was trimmed by 2 bases and the J gene end by 2 bases; junction bases not matched to a gene: 6. Germline assignment: CDR1 GTSNPN and CDR2 SVGIG (reference sequence). The CDR3 is made up of 14 amino acids. The gene calls are TRBV30 and TRBJ2-7; 7 bases agree with TRBD2. The sequence came from a man aged 18 to 35 in good health. Sequencing was carried out using blood. The CDR3 coding sequence is TGTGCCTGGAGTAGAGCTAGCGGTACCTACGAGCAGTACTTC. It yields the protein CAWSRASGTYEQYF.